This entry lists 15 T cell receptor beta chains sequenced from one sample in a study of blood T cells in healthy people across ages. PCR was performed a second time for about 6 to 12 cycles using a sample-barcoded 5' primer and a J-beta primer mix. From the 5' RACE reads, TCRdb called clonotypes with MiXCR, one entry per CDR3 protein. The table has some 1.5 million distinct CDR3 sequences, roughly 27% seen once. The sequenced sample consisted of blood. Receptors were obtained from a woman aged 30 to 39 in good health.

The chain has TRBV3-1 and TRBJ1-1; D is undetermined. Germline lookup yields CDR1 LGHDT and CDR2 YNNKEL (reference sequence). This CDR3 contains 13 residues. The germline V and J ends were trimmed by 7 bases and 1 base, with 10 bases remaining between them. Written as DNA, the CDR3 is TGTGCCAGCACCTCTCATGGGAACACTGAAGCTTTCTTT. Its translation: CASTSHGNTEAFF.

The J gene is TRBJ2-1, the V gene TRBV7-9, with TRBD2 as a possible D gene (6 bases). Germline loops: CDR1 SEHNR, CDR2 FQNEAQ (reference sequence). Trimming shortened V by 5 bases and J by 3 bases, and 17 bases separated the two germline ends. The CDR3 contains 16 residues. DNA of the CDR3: TGTGCCAGCAGCGCGGATTGGATTAGCGGCTACAATGAGCAGTTCTTC. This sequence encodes CASSADWISGYNEQFF.

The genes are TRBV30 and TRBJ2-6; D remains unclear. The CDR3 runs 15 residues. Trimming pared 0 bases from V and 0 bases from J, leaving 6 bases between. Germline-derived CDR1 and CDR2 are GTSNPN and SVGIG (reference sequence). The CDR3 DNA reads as TGTGCCTGGAGTGTACCTGTCTCTGGGGCCAACGTCCTGACTTTC. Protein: CAWSVPVSGANVLTF.

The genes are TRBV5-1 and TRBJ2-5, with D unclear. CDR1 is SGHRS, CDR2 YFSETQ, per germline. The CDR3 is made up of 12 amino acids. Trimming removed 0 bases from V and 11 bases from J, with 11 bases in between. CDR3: CASSLGQSGQYF. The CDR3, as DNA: TGCGCCAGCAGCTTGGGCCAGTCTGGGCAGTACTTC.

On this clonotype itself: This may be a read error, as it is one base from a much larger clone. The CDR3 bases are TGTGCCAGCAGCCCCGATCTAAGGCAAAACATTCAGTACTTC. It encodes CASSPDLRQNIQYF. The rearrangement joins TRBV11-2 to TRBJ2-4; D not certain. This CDR3 has 14 residues. From germline, CDR1 is SGHAT and CDR2 FQNNGV. Deletions cut 5 bases from V and 5 bases from J, with 13 bases between.

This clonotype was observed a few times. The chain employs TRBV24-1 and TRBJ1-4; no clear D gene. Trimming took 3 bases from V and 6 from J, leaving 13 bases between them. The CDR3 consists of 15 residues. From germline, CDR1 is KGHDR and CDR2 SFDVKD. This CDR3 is CATSDALGSDEKLFF. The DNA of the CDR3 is TGTGCCACCAGTGATGCCCTCGGGTCGGATGAAAAACTGTTTTTT.

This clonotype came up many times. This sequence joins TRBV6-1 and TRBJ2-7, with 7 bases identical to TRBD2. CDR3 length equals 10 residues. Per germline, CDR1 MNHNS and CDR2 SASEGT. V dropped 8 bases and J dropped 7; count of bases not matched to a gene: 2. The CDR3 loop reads CASGRGEQYF. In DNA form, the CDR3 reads TGTGCCAGCGGGCGGGGGGAGCAGTACTTC.

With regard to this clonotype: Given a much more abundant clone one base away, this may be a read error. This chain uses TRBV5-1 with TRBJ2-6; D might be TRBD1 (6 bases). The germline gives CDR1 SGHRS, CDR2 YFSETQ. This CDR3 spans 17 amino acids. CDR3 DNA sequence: TGCGCCAGCACCCTTCCAAGTACAGGGATTGGGGCCTACGTCCTGACTTTC. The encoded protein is CASTLPSTGIGAYVLTF.

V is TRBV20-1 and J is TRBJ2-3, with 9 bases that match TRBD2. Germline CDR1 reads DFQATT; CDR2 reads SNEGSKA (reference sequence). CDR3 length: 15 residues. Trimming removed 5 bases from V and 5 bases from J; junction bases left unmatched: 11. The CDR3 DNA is TGCAGTGCTGGGGGAGCGGGAGGATGGGTAGATACGCAGTATTTT. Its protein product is CSAGGAGGWVDTQYF.

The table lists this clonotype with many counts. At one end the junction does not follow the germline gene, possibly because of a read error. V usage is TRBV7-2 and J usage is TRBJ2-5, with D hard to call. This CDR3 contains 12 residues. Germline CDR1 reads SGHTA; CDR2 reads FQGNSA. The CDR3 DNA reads TGTGCCAGCAGTTTAGTCCTTGAGACCCAGTACTTC. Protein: CASSLVLETQYF.

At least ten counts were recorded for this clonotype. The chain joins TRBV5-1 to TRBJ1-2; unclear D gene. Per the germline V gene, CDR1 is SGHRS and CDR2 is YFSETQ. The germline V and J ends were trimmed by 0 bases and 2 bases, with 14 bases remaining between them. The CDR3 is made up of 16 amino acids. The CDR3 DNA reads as TGCGCCAGCAGCTTGGGGACCCTAAACGTGAACTATGGCTACACCTTC. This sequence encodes CASSLGTLNVNYGYTF. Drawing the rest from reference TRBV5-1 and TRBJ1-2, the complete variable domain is KAGVTQTPRYLIKTRGQQVTLSCSPISGHRSVSWYQQTPGQGLQFLFEYFSETQRNKGNFPGRFSGRQFSNSRSEMNVSTLELGDSALYLCASSLGTLNVNYGYTFGSGTRLTVV.

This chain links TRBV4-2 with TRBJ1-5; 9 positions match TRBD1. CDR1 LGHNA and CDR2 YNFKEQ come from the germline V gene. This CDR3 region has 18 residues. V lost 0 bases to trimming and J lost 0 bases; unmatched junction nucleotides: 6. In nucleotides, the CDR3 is TGTGCCAGCAGCCAAGACGGACAGGGGCCGGCTAGCAATCAGCCCCAGCATTTT. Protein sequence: CASSQDGQGPASNQPQHF.

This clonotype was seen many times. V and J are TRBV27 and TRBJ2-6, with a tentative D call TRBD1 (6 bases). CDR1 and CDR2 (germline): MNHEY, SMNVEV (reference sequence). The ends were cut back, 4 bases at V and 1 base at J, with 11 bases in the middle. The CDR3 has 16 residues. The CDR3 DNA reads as TGTGCCAGCAGTTACCTGGGGGCGTCTGGGGCCAACGTCCTGACTTTC. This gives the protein CASSYLGASGANVLTF.

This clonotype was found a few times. The CDR3 region is CSAPVGGGREVGTDTQYF. Here the CDR3 DNA reads TGCAGTGCTCCCGTAGGGGGCGGGAGGGAGGTGGGCACAGATACGCAGTATTTT. This rearrangement joins TRBV20-1 to TRBJ2-3, with 9 positions matching TRBD2. V lost 5 bases, J lost 1 base, and 16 bases stayed unmatched. Germline CDR1 DFQATT, CDR2 SNEGSKA (reference sequence). The CDR3 runs 18 residues.

CDR3 sequence reads: CATHGGLGAPEQFF. For the CDR3, the DNA is TGTGCCACCCACGGAGGGCTAGGAGCCCCCGAGCAGTTCTTC. The V call is TRBV28, the J call TRBJ2-1, with D possibly being TRBD2 (6 bases). The CDR3 sequence is 14 residues long. Looked up from germline, CDR1 is MDHEN and CDR2 is SYDVKM. The ends were cut back, 10 bases at V and 10 bases at J, with 23 bases in the middle.